The TCR beta chain under discussion was sequenced for a study of radiation and T cells in renal cell carcinoma. Findings and caveats of the study: From baseline, blood top tumor clonotypes peaked at 2 weeks post-radiation.

The time point was: blood 4 weeks post-SBRT, at nephrectomy. Treatment meaning: 15 Gy SBRT to primary tumor, nephrectomy 4 weeks later. Nephrectomy followed 15 Gy stereotactic body radiation by 4 weeks. The CDR3 length is 14 residues. The germline CDR1 and CDR2 sequences are SGHNT and YYREEE (reference sequence). V lost 3 bases and J lost 4; bases outside the gene matches: 6. This clone appeared once. The antigen is not known. The method was immunoSEQ multiplex PCR; TCRdb's version includes in-frame clones alone and lacks a portion of them. The data show 130,000 to 150,000 clones, 75% to 90% seen once. This specimen consisted of blood, obtained from a patient whose treatment included radiotherapy and nephrectomy. The V and J genes are TRBV5-4 and TRBJ2-7; 8 bases fit TRBD1. This clonotype was obtained from a woman aged 45 to 65 with renal cell carcinoma. The CDR3 here is CASSSGQGRYEQYF. The CDR3 nucleotides read TGTGCCAGCAGCTCCGGACAGGGAAGGTACGAGCAGTACTTC.